The 14 T cell receptor beta chains below come from one sample, sequenced in a study of human T cells and chemical hapten exposure. Time point meaning: patch test 2, 6 weeks after DPC sensitization. Treatment of the sample: therapeutic diphenylcyclopropenone sensitization with weekly scalp DPC. TCRdb recomputed calls from the RACE reads with MiXCR, one row per CDR3 protein. The sample lists 75,000 to 100,000 distinct CDR3 sequences, about 9.3% seen once, with approximately 2% in the top ten. The material was whole blood, obtained in connection with sensitization to the hapten diphenylcyclopropenone (DPC). The receptors stem from a woman aged 40 to 50 with alopecia areata. Some clones in this sample may be carry-over from other donors' samples.

This clonotype was counted only a few times. V and J are TRBV6-2 or TRBV6-3 and TRBJ2-2; 11 positions match TRBD1. CDR1 and CDR2 from the germline V gene are MNHEY and SVGEGT. Unmatched junction bases numbered 9, after V lost 5 bases and J lost 4 bases. The CDR3 spans 17 residues. DNA for the CDR3: TGTGCCAGCAGTAAACATACCGGGACAGGGGGCACCGGGGAGCTGTTTTTT. Translation gives CASSKHTGTGGTGELFF.

This clonotype showed up many times. The chain uses TRBV6-2 or TRBV6-3 and TRBJ1-1; no clear D. V lost 7 bases and J lost 0, with 6 bases in between. Germline assignment: CDR1 MNHEY and CDR2 SVGEGT. The CDR3 is made up of 12 amino acids. This CDR3 is CASTRMNTEAFF. The DNA of the CDR3 is TGTGCCAGCACGAGGATGAACACTGAAGCTTTCTTT.

This clonotype has ten or more counts. The chain links TRBV10-3 to TRBJ2-5; no firm D call. Trimming took 0 bases from V and 2 from J, leaving 10 bases between them. The CDR3 sequence is 15 residues long. CDR1 and CDR2 (germline): ENHRY, SYGVKD. The CDR3 bases are TGTGCCATCAGTGAGTCAAGAGGTGAACAAGAGACCCAGTACTTC. This codes for CAISESRGEQETQYF.

This chain connects TRBV6-2 or TRBV6-3 to TRBJ2-4; no reliable D call. V was cut by 6 bases and J by 6 bases, with 15 bases left in between. Germline CDR1 reads MNHEY; CDR2 reads SVGEGT. The CDR3 loop spans 14 amino acids. The CDR3 coding sequence is TGTGCCAGCAGGTCCGGCCTAAACGGAAACATTCAGTACTTC. Residues: CASRSGLNGNIQYF.

At least ten counts were recorded for this clonotype. J is TRBJ2-3 and V is TRBV20-1; TRBD2 agrees at 7 bases. With 3 bases clipped from V and 3 bases from J, the junction kept 6 bases outside the gene matches. The germline V gene has CDR1 DFQATT and CDR2 SNEGSKA (reference sequence). This CDR3 spans 14 amino acids. The CDR3 loop reads CSASLAGVTDTQYF. The DNA of the CDR3 is TGCAGTGCTAGTTTGGCGGGAGTAACAGATACGCAGTATTTT.

This chain joins TRBV28 and TRBJ1-2; no definite D call. Germline assignment: CDR1 MDHEN and CDR2 SYDVKM. Between the trimmed V and J ends, which lost 5 bases and 13 bases, there was a span of 11 bases. CDR3 size: 10 residues. DNA of the CDR3: TGTGCCAGCAGTAAATTCGGTACCACCTTC. Its protein product is CASSKFGTTF.

This clonotype occurred many times. This rearrangement joins TRBV9 to TRBJ2-7; D might be TRBD2 (6 bases). CDR3 length equals 15 residues. The germline CDR1 and CDR2 sequences are SGDLS and YYNGEE. Trimming stripped 0 bases from V and 5 bases from J, with 15 bases between. This CDR3 reads CASSVVAGSIHEQYF. The CDR3 DNA is TGTGCCAGCAGCGTAGTTGCCGGGAGCATTCACGAGCAGTACTTC.

This clonotype was detected ten times or more. The chain carries TRBV29-1 and TRBJ2-7; the D gene is possibly TRBD2 (5 bases). From germline, CDR1 is SQVTM and CDR2 ANQGSEA. The length of the CDR3 is 13 residues. V lost 3 bases and J lost 5, with 14 bases in between. In DNA, the CDR3 is TGCAGCGTTGACGGGGTCGTCGGCGACGAGCAGTACTTC. Translation: CSVDGVVGDEQYF.

The CDR3 region has the DNA TGTGCCAGCAGCTTAGTCCCGCTAGCAAATACGCAGTATTTT. Residues: CASSLVPLANTQYF. The chain combines TRBV11-2 with TRBJ2-3; a weak D match, TRBD2 (5 bases). Germline CDR1 and CDR2: SGHAT and FQNNGV. CDR3 length equals 14 residues. The V end was cut by 1 base, the J end by 7 bases, with 12 bases between.

This clonotype was detected many times. The chain links TRBV20-1 to TRBJ2-7; D ambiguous. Germline V gene sequence: CDR1 DFQATT, CDR2 SNEGSKA (reference sequence). CDR3 length: 13 amino acids. Trimming removed 1 base at V and 3 bases at J, with 10 bases between. CDR3: CSARVTEIYEQYF. In nucleotides, the CDR3 is TGCAGTGCTAGAGTTACGGAGATCTACGAGCAGTACTTC.

This clonotype came up a few times. The rearrangement links TRBV3-1 to TRBJ1-4; D uncertain. Germline CDR1 LGHDT, CDR2 YNNKEL (reference sequence). This CDR3 region has 13 residues. The V and J ends lost 4 bases and 8 bases respectively, with 11 bases between them. For the CDR3, the DNA is TGTGCCAGCAGCCCCCGCCGGGGAGAAAAACTGTTTTTT. Its translation is CASSPRRGEKLFF.

This clonotype turned up a few times. J is TRBJ2-2 and V is TRBV6-5; TRBD2 matches 14 bases. Germline values: CDR1 MNHEY, CDR2 SVGAGI. Unmatched junction bases numbered 0, after V lost 5 bases and J lost 4 bases. This CDR3 region has 15 residues. CDR3 sequence reads: CASSGTSGSTGELFF. The CDR3 DNA follows: TGTGCCAGCAGTGGGACTAGCGGGAGCACCGGGGAGCTGTTTTTT.

This clonotype was found many times. The chain uses TRBV7-9 and TRBJ2-7; TRBD2 agrees at 8 bases. After removal of 4 bases from V and 2 bases from J, the junction contained 10 bases not matched to a gene. The CDR3 consists of 16 residues. The germline V gene has CDR1 SEHNR and CDR2 FQNEAQ (reference sequence). The DNA of the CDR3 is TGTGCCAGCAGCTCCCCGGAAGGCGGGAGGACCTACGAGCAGTACTTC. Its translation is CASSSPEGGRTYEQYF.

This clonotype was observed many times. The V and J genes are TRBV20-1 and TRBJ2-1; 8 bases line up with TRBD2. Germline V gene data show CDR1 as DFQATT and CDR2 as SNEGSKA (reference sequence). J lost 2 bases, V lost 1 base, and 4 bases had no gene match. The CDR3 extends over 15 amino acids. The DNA for the CDR3 is TGCAGTGCTAGAGCCCCGGGGGGGCCCTACAATGAGCAGTTCTTC. Protein product: CSARAPGGPYNEQFF.